This TCR beta chain was sequenced for a study of blood T cells in healthy people across ages. Across the whole study: The template switching approach captured approximately one barcoded beta molecule for every two T cells.

Points from the study as a whole: Versus aged donors, long-lived donors had higher diversity and more naive CD4+ cells. PBMCs left unsorted prevented a conclusive naive versus antigen-experienced comparison.

A note on this clonotype: The antigen is undetermined.

Next came a second PCR, run for roughly 6 to 11 cycles, which used a sample-barcoded 5' primer along with a J-beta primer mix. TCRdb ran MiXCR on the 5' RACE reads and lists one entry per CDR3 protein. Of some 1.4 million distinct CDR3 sequences listed, approximately 38% are singletons. Each donor supplied roughly 9.2 milliliters of peripheral blood. Germline V gene sequence: CDR1 MNHEY, CDR2 SMNVEV (reference sequence). The ends were cut back, 7 bases at V and 2 bases at J, with 11 bases in the middle. The CDR3 extends over 13 amino acids. The clonotype comes from a woman under 30 in good health. The J gene is TRBJ2-5, the V gene TRBV27, with D unresolved. The sequenced sample was blood. Here the CDR3 DNA reads TGTGCCAGCAAAGGGCAGGCTCAAGAGACCCAGTACTTC. It is translated as CASKGQAQETQYF.